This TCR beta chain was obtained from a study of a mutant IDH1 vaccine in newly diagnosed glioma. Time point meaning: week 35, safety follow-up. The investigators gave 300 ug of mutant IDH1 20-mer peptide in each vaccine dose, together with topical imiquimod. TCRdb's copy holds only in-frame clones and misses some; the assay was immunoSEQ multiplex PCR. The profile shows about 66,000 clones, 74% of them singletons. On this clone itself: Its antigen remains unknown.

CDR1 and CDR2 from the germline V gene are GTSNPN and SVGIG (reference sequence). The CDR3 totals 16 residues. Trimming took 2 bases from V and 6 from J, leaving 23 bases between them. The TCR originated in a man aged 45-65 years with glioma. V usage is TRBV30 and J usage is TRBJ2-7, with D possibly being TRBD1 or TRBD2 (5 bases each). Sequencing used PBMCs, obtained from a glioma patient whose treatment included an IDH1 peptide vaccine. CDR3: CAWSIRRDLPRPEQYF. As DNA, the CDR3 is TGTGCCTGGAGTATCAGACGGGACCTCCCCCGACCCGAGCAGTACTTC.